The present entry profiles one TCR beta chain with its context. These data originate in a study of monozygotic twins with inflammatory bowel disease. One entry per CDR3 protein, without DNA, is what TCRdb gives after re-calling the 5' RACE reads. Listed are about 450,000 distinct CDR3 sequences; about 2.6% falls within the top ten. Per the germline V gene, CDR1 is LNHNV and CDR2 is YYDKDF (reference sequence). The CDR3 consists of 16 residues. The chain uses TRBV15 and TRBJ2-6. Specimen: blood. The source is a human donor with ulcerative colitis or Crohn's disease, or a healthy co-twin of an affected twin (not recorded which). CDR3 in amino acids: CATSRDIAGGANVLTF. Complete variable domain (other parts from reference TRBV15 and TRBJ2-6): DAMVIQNPRYQVTQFGKPVTLSCSQTLNHNVMYWYQQKSSQAPKLLFHYYDKDFNNEADTPDNFQSRRPNTSFCFLDIRSPGLGDTAMYLCATSRDIAGGANVLTFGAGSRLTVL.